The sequence of this T cell receptor (beta chain) was determined in a study of control samples from healthy donors and cancer patients (dated by TCRdb to the early 2020s). Library preparation employed the immunoSEQ multiplex PCR assay. TCRdb mirrors the immuneACCESS table, restricted to in-frame sequences. Some clones are absent from its copies; in checked studies, under half trace to an unresolved V gene, and the reason for the others is unknown. This sample comprises 130,000 or so clones, 70% to 90% of them detected only once. The ten largest clones represent 2.9% of the sample. A remark on this clone: Its antigen is not yet known. Per-base quality was not reported, and no clone a single base away is much larger than it.

Source material: blood. This TCR derives from a man between 60 and 75 years old in good health.

The CDR3 reads as follows: CASKDPGGLELDYTF. The nucleotide sequence reads TGTGCCAGTAAGGACCCAGGGGGCCTCGAACTTGACTACACCTTC. Recombination linked TRBV19 to TRBJ1-2, and TRBD1 matches 8 of the central bases. V ends up 7 bases short and J 10 bases short, with an unmatched junction base count of 17. The germline V gene (reference sequence) gives CDR1 as LNHDA and CDR2 as SQIVND. The CDR3 measures 15 amino acids from cysteine to phenylalanine. The DNA shown is the 45-base CDR3, in frame from base 1.